Below, one T cell receptor beta chain is given with its context. Its antigen is currently unknown. TCRdb keeps only in-frame clones here, not all; method: immunoSEQ multiplex PCR. Among hundreds of thousands of clones listed, approximately 89% were seen once. The treatment: approximately 18 received Ad26.COV2.S at low or high dose, single or two shots; roughly five received placebo; per-sample allocation not given. Sampling was performed 63 days after the first vaccine or placebo injection. This vaccine is an Ad26 vector that expresses the Wuhan-strain SARS-CoV-2 spike. The source of the sample is a study of Ad26.COV2.S vaccination and SARS-CoV-2 variants. Study-wide results and limits: Spike-specific TCR breadth ran higher among vaccine recipients than placebo recipients.

This CDR3 comprises 15 residues. Germline V gene data show CDR1 as MNHNS and CDR2 as SASEGT. The V end was cut by 3 bases, the J end by 4 bases, with 13 bases between. The chain joins TRBV6-1 to TRBJ1-3; the D gene is possibly TRBD1 (6 bases). The TCR comes from a person aged 18-60 years who received the Ad26.COV2.S COVID-19 vaccine or a placebo. The source was peripheral blood, collected in a trial of Ad26.COV2.S vaccine versus placebo. The CDR3 region has the DNA TGTGCCAGCAGTGAGGCGGGGGCAAGAGGAAACACCATATATTTT. Protein: CASSEAGARGNTIYF.